Each of the 24 T cell receptor beta chains below was sequenced from the same sample in a study of T-cell reconstitution after alpha-beta-depleted transplantation in children. Researchers prepared the TCRbeta library using unique molecular identifiers, the study reports. TCRdb processed the PCR reads anew with MiXCR; each CDR3 protein has one entry. The table includes some 460,000 distinct CDR3 sequences, around 16% detected once. Here the sequenced sample was PBMCs, mostly from graft donor cells, taken 360 days after TCRalphabeta/CD19-depleted stem cell transplant. The receptors originated from a boy younger than two who had a stem cell transplant for Wiskott-Aldrich syndrome, so the T cells may come from the graft donor.

The genes are TRBV7-9 and TRBJ2-1, with TRBD2 matching over 8 bases. In germline, CDR1 is SEHNR, CDR2 FQNEAQ (reference sequence). V lost 1 base to trimming and J lost 6 bases; unmatched junction nucleotides: 5. The CDR3 covers 15 residues. The CDR3 protein is CASSLGGGHFNEQFF. The DNA of the CDR3 is TGTGCCAGCAGCTTAGGCGGGGGGCACTTCAATGAGCAGTTCTTC.

This clonotype was seen a few times. The gene calls are TRBV7-9 and TRBJ2-7; tentatively, D is TRBD1 (6 bases). V lost 5 bases and J 4 bases, leaving 18 bases between the germline ends. Germline loops: CDR1 SEHNR, CDR2 FQNEAQ (reference sequence). The CDR3 runs 15 residues. The CDR3: CASSDARGVGYEQYF. The CDR3 nucleotides are TGTGCCAGCAGCGACGCCAGGGGAGTAGGTTACGAGCAGTACTTC.

Ten or more counts support this clonotype. The chain couples TRBV28 to TRBJ2-4; 8 positions match TRBD2. Losses at the gene ends were 6 bases for V and 4 bases for J; bases not matched to a gene: 8. From germline, CDR1 is MDHEN and CDR2 SYDVKM. The CDR3 loop spans 15 amino acids. The CDR3 sequence: CASSPGLALKNIQYF. The CDR3 DNA reads TGTGCCAGCAGCCCTGGACTAGCCCTAAAAAACATTCAGTACTTC.

This clonotype appeared a few times. The chain carries TRBV29-1 and TRBJ1-1, with D uncertain. This CDR3 has 15 residues. Trimming pared 3 bases from V and 2 bases from J, leaving 16 bases between. The germline V gene encodes CDR1 SQVTM and CDR2 ANQGSEA. CDR3 residues: CSVESAEWANTEAFF. CDR3 nucleotide sequence: TGCAGCGTTGAGTCTGCCGAGTGGGCCAACACTGAAGCTTTCTTT.

This clonotype was counted at least ten times. V gene TRBV5-6 combines with J gene TRBJ2-7; the D is unclear. Germline V gene data show CDR1 as SGHDT and CDR2 as YYEEEE. The CDR3 is made up of 14 amino acids. Deletions cut 0 bases from V and 4 bases from J, with 11 bases between. As DNA, the CDR3 is TGTGCCAGCAGCTTGGTAAAGGGTGGATACGAGCAGTACTTC. Translating gives CASSLVKGGYEQYF.

This clonotype was seen only a few times. This chain uses TRBV24-1 with TRBJ2-1; maybe TRBD2 (6 bases). V was trimmed by 7 bases and J by 10 bases, leaving 16 bases between them. The germline CDR1 and CDR2 sequences are KGHDR and SFDVKD. The CDR3 extends over 13 amino acids. This CDR3 reads CATRDRRSGEQFF. As DNA, the CDR3 is TGTGCCACCAGGGACCGGAGAAGCGGGGAGCAGTTCTTC.

J is TRBJ2-6 and V is TRBV3-1, with D unclear. Trimming stripped 6 bases from V and 3 bases from J, with 12 bases between. Germline V CDR1 and CDR2: LGHDT, YNNKEL (reference sequence). The CDR3 length is 15 residues. The CDR3 bases are TGTGCCAGCAGTCTTAGGGTGTATGGGGCCAACGTCCTGACTTTC. Translation: CASSLRVYGANVLTF.

This clonotype has just a few counts. The genes are TRBV28 and TRBJ1-2, with a tentative D call TRBD1 (5 bases). Germline V lookup: CDR1 MDHEN, CDR2 SYDVKM. The CDR3 loop spans 13 amino acids. Trimming removed 7 bases at V and 5 bases at J, with 14 bases between. CDR3 sequence: CASMGTGEYGYTF. For the CDR3, the DNA is TGTGCCAGCATGGGGACGGGGGAATATGGCTACACCTTC.

The chain couples TRBV15 to TRBJ2-5; a possible D gene is TRBD2 (5 bases). The germline CDR1 and CDR2 sequences are LNHNV and YYDKDF (reference sequence). The CDR3 runs to 15 residues. V was shortened by 0 bases and J by 5 bases, with 13 bases between the two germline ends. The CDR3 DNA sequence: TGTGCCACCAGCAGAGATTTAGCGCCGGGGGAGACCCAGTACTTC. Its translation: CATSRDLAPGETQYF.

The chain recombines TRBV2 with TRBJ2-5; unclear D gene. The CDR3 loop spans 10 amino acids. CDR1 is SNHLY, CDR2 FYNNEI, per germline. V was clipped by 10 bases and J by 9 bases, with 12 bases between them. CDR3: CANQNLPQYF. In DNA, the CDR3 is TGTGCCAACCAGAACTTACCCCAGTACTTC.

The chain is built from TRBV20-1 and TRBJ2-5, with 9 nucleotides matching TRBD2. The germline V gene encodes CDR1 DFQATT and CDR2 SNEGSKA (reference sequence). The CDR3 consists of 16 residues. The V and J ends lost 0 bases and 4 bases, in that order; junction bases with no gene match: 9. CDR3 loop: CSARDRREGVRETQYF. In DNA, the CDR3 is TGCAGTGCTAGAGATCGGCGGGAGGGGGTGCGAGAGACCCAGTACTTC.

This clonotype was counted a few times. This chain joins TRBV24-1 and TRBJ2-3; tentative D call: TRBD1 (6 bases). Germline CDR1 reads KGHDR; CDR2 reads SFDVKD. The germline V and J ends were trimmed by 5 bases and 1 base, with 12 bases remaining between them. There are 15 residues in the CDR3. This chain's CDR3 is CATSGVTGRTDTQYF. CDR3 sequence (DNA): TGTGCCACCAGTGGCGTGACAGGCCGCACAGATACGCAGTATTTT.

The rearrangement joins TRBV30 to TRBJ2-1; 11 bases line up with TRBD2. This CDR3 has 16 residues. Losses at the gene ends were 4 bases for V and 1 base for J; bases not matched to a gene: 6. Germline V CDR1 and CDR2: GTSNPN, SVGIG (reference sequence). Here the CDR3 reads CAWTGLAGGSYNEQFF. In DNA, the CDR3 is TGTGCCTGGACCGGATTAGCGGGAGGGTCCTACAATGAGCAGTTCTTC.

V and J are TRBV6-1 and TRBJ2-1; tentative D call: TRBD1 (5 bases). From germline, CDR1 is MNHNS and CDR2 SASEGT. This CDR3 comprises 14 residues. V lost 6 bases and J 5 bases, leaving 14 bases between the germline ends. The CDR3 DNA reads TGTGCCAGCAGACCAACAGGTTCCCACAATGAGCAGTTCTTC. Translated: CASRPTGSHNEQFF.

This clonotype was recorded at least ten times. The gene calls are TRBV7-9 and TRBJ2-1; 10 nucleotides align to TRBD2. CDR3 size: 11 residues. The germline V gene has CDR1 SEHNR and CDR2 FQNEAQ (reference sequence). CDR3 in DNA: TGTATCTCTAGCGGGAGAAATGAGCAGTTCTTC. Its translation: CISSGRNEQFF. The whole variable domain, filled in from reference TRBV7-9 and TRBJ2-1, reads DTGVSQNPRHKITKRGQNVTFRCDPISEHNRLYWYRQTLGQGPEFLTYFQNEAQLEKSRLLSDRFSAERPKGSFSTLEIQRTEQGDSAMYLCISSGRNEQFFGPGTRLTVL.

Only a few counts were recorded for this clonotype. Here the CDR3 reads CASRAGLNYNEQFF. DNA of the CDR3: TGCGCCAGCAGGGCGGGACTAAACTACAATGAGCAGTTCTTC. The gene calls are TRBV4-1 and TRBJ2-1; 7 nucleotides agree with TRBD2. From germline, CDR1 is MGHRA and CDR2 YSYEKL. This CDR3 contains 14 residues. J was trimmed by 3 bases and V by 6 bases; bases with no gene match: 5.

The chain couples TRBV5-1 to TRBJ2-3; no clear D. The CDR3 extends over 16 amino acids. Germline assignment: CDR1 SGHRS and CDR2 YFSETQ. Trimming removed 0 bases at V and 0 bases at J, with 11 bases between. The CDR3 loop is CASSLVVGLSTDTQYF. The CDR3 region has the DNA TGCGCCAGCAGCTTGGTTGTAGGCCTTAGCACAGATACGCAGTATTTT. The full variable domain, rest sourced from reference TRBV5-1 and TRBJ2-3, is KAGVTQTPRYLIKTRGQQVTLSCSPISGHRSVSWYQQTPGQGLQFLFEYFSETQRNKGNFPGRFSGRQFSNSRSEMNVSTLELGDSALYLCASSLVVGLSTDTQYFGPGTRLTVL.

This clonotype occurred a few times. V and J are TRBV12-3 or TRBV12-4 and TRBJ2-4, with TRBD1 as a possible D gene (6 bases). Deletions cut 3 bases from V and 1 base from J, with 13 bases between. The CDR3 is 16 amino acids. This CDR3 is CASSLTGLHAKNIQYF. CDR3 sequence (DNA): TGTGCCAGCAGTTTGACAGGTCTCCATGCCAAAAACATTCAGTACTTC.

This clonotype was detected only a few times. This chain links TRBV5-1 with TRBJ2-1; D may correspond to TRBD1 or TRBD2 (5 bases each). CDR3 size: 13 residues. Germline lookup yields CDR1 SGHRS and CDR2 YFSETQ. V lost 5 bases to trimming and J lost 7 bases, with 13 bases between them. The CDR3 nucleotides read TGCGCCAGCAGGGGAAGGGACGGGAATGAGCAGTTCTTC. Encoded protein: CASRGRDGNEQFF.

This clonotype was seen more than once but under ten times. This chain joins TRBV12-3 or TRBV12-4 and TRBJ2-7; D may be TRBD2 (5 bases). The V and J ends lost 5 bases and 6 bases respectively, with 14 bases between them. CDR3 size: 13 residues. The CDR3 loop reads CASSPTRLGEQYF. In DNA form, the CDR3 reads TGTGCCAGCAGTCCCACTAGGCTGGGCGAGCAGTACTTC.

The V and J genes are TRBV5-1 and TRBJ2-3, with a tentative D call TRBD2 (5 bases). Trimming pared 4 bases from V and 0 bases from J, leaving 12 bases between. Germline V gene lookup returns CDR1 SGHRS and CDR2 YFSETQ. This CDR3 region has 15 residues. Here the CDR3 DNA reads TGCGCCAGCAGCCTCCCGACTACTAGCACAGATACGCAGTATTTT. It codes for CASSLPTTSTDTQYF.

This clonotype appeared a few times. The V call is TRBV11-2, the J call TRBJ2-1; 9 nucleotides agree with TRBD2. The CDR3 runs to 18 residues. The V segment lost 8 bases and the J segment 0 bases; nucleotides outside the gene matches: 14. Per the germline V gene, CDR1 is SGHAT and CDR2 is FQNNGV. The CDR3 DNA sequence: TGTGCCAGCTTCTCATCAGCGGGAGGAGATTTCTCCTACAATGAGCAGTTCTTC. It is translated as CASFSSAGGDFSYNEQFF.

This clonotype was seen only a few times. This sequence joins TRBV27 and TRBJ2-7, with D possibly matching TRBD2 (6 bases). V lost 5 bases to trimming and J lost 7 bases, with 15 bases between them. Germline V gene lookup returns CDR1 MNHEY and CDR2 SMNVEV (reference sequence). The CDR3 runs to 13 residues. CDR3 nucleotide sequence: TGTGCCAGCAGTCCGGGACTGACGGGAGAGCAGTACTTC. It yields the protein CASSPGLTGEQYF.

This clonotype was counted only a few times. The genes are TRBV18 and TRBJ2-2; D ambiguous. Trimming took off 8 bases at V and 5 bases at J, with 9 bases between the two ends. CDR1 KGHSH and CDR2 LQKENI come from the germline V gene. The CDR3 totals 12 residues. CDR3 loop: CASRLLTGELFF. CDR3 bases: TGTGCCAGCCGGTTGTTGACCGGGGAGCTGTTTTTT.